A selection of T cell receptor beta chains follows, all from one sample in a study of T cells in Graves' hyperthyroidism and ophthalmopathy. TCRdb reanalysed the multiplex PCR reads using MiXCR and keeps one entry per CDR3 protein. The table shows 550,000 to 700,000 distinct CDR3 sequences, with about 15% occurring only once. Sequenced sample: blood. These TCRs come from a woman in her thirties or forties with Graves' ophthalmopathy. The CDR3 runs from the conserved cysteine through the conserved F or W. The order of the fields is J gene, V gene, D gene, clone size, CDR3 DNA, CDR3 protein. The D gene is left open where the match is weak. Clone size is stated in some rows and not others, as once, few, many or a class when expanded.

j_call: TRBJ2-3; v_call: TRBV6-2/TRBV6-3; d_call: -; clone_size: few; cdr3_nt: TGTGCCAGCAGTTACCCTCTGATCTCGCCACCTAATTTAGATACGCAGTATTTT; cdr3_aa: CASSYPLISPPNLDTQYF
j_call: TRBJ1-2; v_call: TRBV30; d_call: -; clone_size: many; cdr3_nt: TGTGCCTCCAGGGATATGGTCTATGGCTACACCTTC; cdr3_aa: CASRDMVYGYTF
j_call: TRBJ2-2; v_call: TRBV2; d_call: -; clone_size: -; cdr3_nt: TGTGCCAGTGGGGGCAGGGGTCCCACCGGGGAGCTGTTTTTT; cdr3_aa: CASGGRGPTGELFF
j_call: TRBJ2-7; v_call: TRBV29-1; d_call: -; clone_size: many; cdr3_nt: TGCAGCGTTGAAGATAAGGGCTTAGCGCACTTC; cdr3_aa: CSVEDKGLAHF
j_call: TRBJ2-4; v_call: TRBV2; d_call: TRBD1; clone_size: few; cdr3_nt: TGTGCCAGCAGTGAACCTTCGACAGGGGCGGGGGCCAAAAACATTCAGTACTTC; cdr3_aa: CASSEPSTGAGAKNIQYF
j_call: TRBJ1-6; v_call: TRBV12-3/TRBV12-4; d_call: -; clone_size: many; cdr3_nt: TGTGCCAGCAGTCCGCAGGAGAGATCACCCCTCCACTTT; cdr3_aa: CASSPQERSPLHF
j_call: TRBJ1-1; v_call: TRBV3-1; d_call: -; clone_size: few; cdr3_nt: TGTGCCAGCAGCCATTGGGGCTCGAACACTGAAGCTTTCTTT; cdr3_aa: CASSHWGSNTEAFF
j_call: TRBJ1-5; v_call: TRBV6-1; d_call: -; clone_size: -; cdr3_nt: TGTGCCAGCAACAGGGATCAGCCCCAGCATTTT; cdr3_aa: CASNRDQPQHF
j_call: TRBJ2-5; v_call: TRBV12-3/TRBV12-4; d_call: TRBD1; clone_size: once; cdr3_nt: TGTGCCAGTCAGGGGGACAGGGGTGAGACCCAGTACTTC; cdr3_aa: CASQGDRGETQYF
j_call: TRBJ2-7; v_call: TRBV27; d_call: -; clone_size: -; cdr3_nt: TGTGCCAGCAGTTTAACAGAGCCCGTCGGCTACGAGCAGTACTTC; cdr3_aa: CASSLTEPVGYEQYF
j_call: TRBJ2-2; v_call: TRBV12-3/TRBV12-4; d_call: TRBD1; clone_size: many; cdr3_nt: TGTGCCAGCAGTCTACTATTTGGACAGGCGGCGGGCGGGGAGCTGTTTTTT; cdr3_aa: CASSLLFGQAAGGELFF
j_call: TRBJ2-7; v_call: TRBV10-3; d_call: -; clone_size: few; cdr3_nt: TGTGCCATCAGTGAGTCGGGTCGACAGGAGTACGAGCAGTACTTC; cdr3_aa: CAISESGRQEYEQYF
j_call: TRBJ2-5; v_call: TRBV24-1; d_call: TRBD1; clone_size: -; cdr3_nt: TGTGCCACCAGTGAGCCCGGGACAGGGGAAGAGACCCAGTACTTC; cdr3_aa: CATSEPGTGEETQYF
j_call: TRBJ1-3; v_call: TRBV6-5; d_call: TRBD1; clone_size: -; cdr3_nt: TGTGCCAGCAGTTACTCCGGGACAGGGGGCATCGGAAACACCATATATTTT; cdr3_aa: CASSYSGTGGIGNTIYF
j_call: TRBJ1-1; v_call: TRBV30; d_call: -; clone_size: many; cdr3_nt: TGTGCCTGGAAGACGCACTACACTGAAGCTTTCTTT; cdr3_aa: CAWKTHYTEAFF
j_call: TRBJ2-7; v_call: TRBV11-2; d_call: -; clone_size: few; cdr3_nt: TGTGCCAGCAGCTTAGAGGGCCGCGGGTGGGGCGACGAGCAGTACTTC; cdr3_aa: CASSLEGRGWGDEQYF
j_call: TRBJ2-7; v_call: TRBV10-3; d_call: TRBD2; clone_size: many; cdr3_nt: TGTGCCATGGGGGGACTAGCGGGAGTTGAGCAGTACTTC; cdr3_aa: CAMGGLAGVEQYF
j_call: TRBJ1-2; v_call: TRBV20-1; d_call: -; clone_size: many; cdr3_nt: TGCAGTGCTCCCCCCCCCGGAGGGGCCTATGGCTACACCTTC; cdr3_aa: CSAPPPGGAYGYTF
j_call: TRBJ1-5; v_call: TRBV6-2/TRBV6-3; d_call: -; clone_size: -; cdr3_nt: TGTGCCAGCAGCTCGCGCCGGGTCGAGAATCGGCCCCAGCATTTT; cdr3_aa: CASSSRRVENRPQHF
j_call: TRBJ2-7; v_call: TRBV6-2/TRBV6-3; d_call: TRBD2; clone_size: many; cdr3_nt: TGTGCCAGGAATGTCAATAGCGGGCATCCCTACGAGCAGTACTTC; cdr3_aa: CARNVNSGHPYEQYF
j_call: TRBJ2-4; v_call: TRBV7-2; d_call: TRBD2; clone_size: many; cdr3_nt: TGTGCCAGCAGCGTAGCGGGGCTAGCCAAAAACATTCAGTACTTC; cdr3_aa: CASSVAGLAKNIQYF
j_call: TRBJ1-1; v_call: TRBV7-9; d_call: TRBD1; clone_size: few; cdr3_nt: TGTGCCAGCAGCCATGGGGACAGATCTAACACTGAAGCTTTCTTT; cdr3_aa: CASSHGDRSNTEAFF
j_call: TRBJ2-4; v_call: TRBV6-2/TRBV6-3; d_call: -; clone_size: many; cdr3_nt: TGTGCCAGCAGGGGTACAGGGCGGGCCAAAAACATTCAGTACTTC; cdr3_aa: CASRGTGRAKNIQYF
j_call: TRBJ1-3; v_call: TRBV2; d_call: -; clone_size: many; cdr3_nt: TGTGCCAGCAGTGATGGGTACCTATCTGGAAACACCATATATTTT; cdr3_aa: CASSDGYLSGNTIYF
j_call: TRBJ2-7; v_call: TRBV5-6; d_call: -; clone_size: few; cdr3_nt: TGTGCCAGCAGCTTGCCCGCCGACCAACTTAGGGACTTC; cdr3_aa: CASSLPADQLRDF
j_call: TRBJ1-1; v_call: TRBV27; d_call: -; clone_size: many; cdr3_nt: TGTGCCAGCAGCGGAAGGGGTTGGGGCACTGAAGCTTTCTTT; cdr3_aa: CASSGRGWGTEAFF
j_call: TRBJ2-7; v_call: TRBV27; d_call: TRBD2; clone_size: many; cdr3_nt: TGTGCCAGCCCCCCCGGCCGGCTAGGCGGGAGCGGCTACGAGCAGTACTTC; cdr3_aa: CASPPGRLGGSGYEQYF
j_call: TRBJ1-1; v_call: TRBV19; d_call: -; clone_size: many; cdr3_nt: TGTGCCAGTAGTATAGGGGACCGAACTGAAGCTTTCTTT; cdr3_aa: CASSIGDRTEAFF
j_call: TRBJ2-5; v_call: TRBV7-2; d_call: -; clone_size: few; cdr3_nt: TGTGCCAGCAGCTATAATGCGGGCAAAGAGACCCAGTACTTC; cdr3_aa: CASSYNAGKETQYF
j_call: TRBJ2-7; v_call: TRBV20-1; d_call: -; clone_size: many; cdr3_nt: TGCAGTGCTAGAGATCGGGAGACAGCCTCGGACGAGCAGTACTTC; cdr3_aa: CSARDRETASDEQYF
j_call: TRBJ1-5; v_call: TRBV7-2; d_call: -; clone_size: many; cdr3_nt: TGTGCCAGCAGCTTACGTGTGGATCGCAATCAGCCCCAGCATTTT; cdr3_aa: CASSLRVDRNQPQHF
j_call: TRBJ1-5; v_call: TRBV15; d_call: -; clone_size: -; cdr3_nt: TGTGCCACCAGCAGGACCCGAGGAAATCAGCCCCAGCATTTT; cdr3_aa: CATSRTRGNQPQHF
j_call: TRBJ2-5; v_call: TRBV2; d_call: TRBD2; clone_size: many; cdr3_nt: TGTGCCAGCAGTTCGGGGCTAGCGGACCGCGGATTGGAGACCCAGTACTTC; cdr3_aa: CASSSGLADRGLETQYF
j_call: TRBJ1-5; v_call: TRBV6-1; d_call: -; clone_size: few; cdr3_nt: TGTGCCAGCAAACCAGGCTCGGTGCCTCAGCCCCAGCATTTT; cdr3_aa: CASKPGSVPQPQHF
j_call: TRBJ2-7; v_call: TRBV6-2/TRBV6-3; d_call: -; clone_size: many; cdr3_nt: TGTGCCACCATCCCACGTGGGAGGCGGGAAAACTCCTACGAGCAGTACTTC; cdr3_aa: CATIPRGRRENSYEQYF
j_call: TRBJ2-7; v_call: TRBV11-2; d_call: TRBD2; clone_size: many; cdr3_nt: TGTGCCAGCAGCGTGTTCGGGACTAGCGGAACCTACGAGCAGTACTTC; cdr3_aa: CASSVFGTSGTYEQYF
j_call: TRBJ2-2; v_call: TRBV2; d_call: TRBD1; clone_size: many; cdr3_nt: TGTGCCAGCGTGCAGGGGGAAACCGGGGAGCTGTTTTTT; cdr3_aa: CASVQGETGELFF
j_call: TRBJ1-2; v_call: TRBV12-3/TRBV12-4; d_call: -; clone_size: many; cdr3_nt: TGTGCCAGCAGTCCCTGGACGTCCGGCTACACCTTC; cdr3_aa: CASSPWTSGYTF
j_call: TRBJ2-2; v_call: TRBV12-3/TRBV12-4; d_call: -; clone_size: many; cdr3_nt: TGTGCCAGCAGCTTCGGGGCGGCAGGGGACGGCGGGGAGCTGTTTTTT; cdr3_aa: CASSFGAAGDGGELFF
j_call: TRBJ2-5; v_call: TRBV27; d_call: TRBD2; clone_size: -; cdr3_nt: TGTGCCAGCAGTTTATGGGCGGGAGGGCCAGAGACCCAGTACTTC; cdr3_aa: CASSLWAGGPETQYF
j_call: TRBJ2-7; v_call: TRBV11-1; d_call: TRBD2; clone_size: many; cdr3_nt: TGTGCCAGCAGCTCCCAGGGACTAGCCTCCTACGAGCAGTACTTC; cdr3_aa: CASSSQGLASYEQYF
j_call: TRBJ2-7; v_call: TRBV11-2; d_call: -; clone_size: -; cdr3_nt: TGTGCCAGCAGCCTCCGTCCGGTAGCGGCTTCAAATTACGAGCAGTACTTC; cdr3_aa: CASSLRPVAASNYEQYF
j_call: TRBJ1-2; v_call: TRBV6-5; d_call: -; clone_size: many; cdr3_nt: TGTGCCAGCAGTTACCACCCCTCTAATCGTGGCTACACCTTC; cdr3_aa: CASSYHPSNRGYTF
j_call: TRBJ2-5; v_call: TRBV12-3/TRBV12-4; d_call: -; clone_size: many; cdr3_nt: TGTGCCAGCAGTTTTCGGCAGGGGATACGAGAGACCCAGTACTTC; cdr3_aa: CASSFRQGIRETQYF
j_call: TRBJ2-4; v_call: TRBV5-4; d_call: TRBD2; clone_size: few; cdr3_nt: TGTGCCAGCAGTTCCCTTAGGGGAGGGGAAAACATTCAGTACTTC; cdr3_aa: CASSSLRGGENIQYF
j_call: TRBJ1-3; v_call: TRBV7-2; d_call: TRBD1; clone_size: many; cdr3_nt: TGTGCCAGCAGACCCACAGGGGACAGCTGGAACACCATATATTTT; cdr3_aa: CASRPTGDSWNTIYF
j_call: TRBJ2-2; v_call: TRBV30; d_call: TRBD2; clone_size: many; cdr3_nt: TGTGCCTGGAGTGTAGCGGGGGCCACCGGGGAGCTGTTTTTT; cdr3_aa: CAWSVAGATGELFF
j_call: TRBJ2-7; v_call: TRBV28; d_call: -; clone_size: many; cdr3_nt: TGTGCCAGCAGTTTCCCCCCCTCCTACGAGCAGTACTTC; cdr3_aa: CASSFPPSYEQYF
j_call: TRBJ1-5; v_call: TRBV28; d_call: -; clone_size: many; cdr3_nt: TGTGCCAGCAGAACCCGTACAGGCCATAGCAATCAGCCCCAGCATTTT; cdr3_aa: CASRTRTGHSNQPQHF
j_call: TRBJ2-7; v_call: TRBV3-1; d_call: -; clone_size: -; cdr3_nt: TGTGCCAGCAGCCCGTCCGGGAGTACCCTAAGGCAGTACTTC; cdr3_aa: CASSPSGSTLRQYF
j_call: TRBJ1-6; v_call: TRBV28; d_call: TRBD1; clone_size: many; cdr3_nt: TGTGCCAGCAGTCCCTTCACCGGGACAGGGACCGAGAGTGGGAATTCACCCCTCCACTTT; cdr3_aa: CASSPFTGTGTESGNSPLHF
j_call: TRBJ2-7; v_call: TRBV20-1; d_call: -; clone_size: few; cdr3_nt: TGCAGTGCGCCAATCCAGGGACCCCGGCCCCTCGAGCAGTACTTC; cdr3_aa: CSAPIQGPRPLEQYF
j_call: TRBJ2-2; v_call: TRBV6-5; d_call: -; clone_size: many; cdr3_nt: TGTGCCAGCATGTACACCGGGGAGCTGTTTTTT; cdr3_aa: CASMYTGELFF
j_call: TRBJ1-2; v_call: TRBV30; d_call: TRBD1; clone_size: -; cdr3_nt: TGTGCCTGGTCAGGGGGAGATGAAGCTAACTATGGCTACACCTTC; cdr3_aa: CAWSGGDEANYGYTF
j_call: TRBJ2-7; v_call: TRBV6-2/TRBV6-3; d_call: -; clone_size: many; cdr3_nt: TGTGCCAGCAGTTTTCAGGGGGGTAACACCTACGAGCAGTACTTC; cdr3_aa: CASSFQGGNTYEQYF